The present T cell receptor (beta chain) was sequenced within a study of molecular identifiers for immune sequencing clone quantification. Whole-study context: Naive CD8 RNA (20,000 or 100,000 cells) was divided into five aliquots, with four sequenced.

Study-wide results and caveats: Over 99% of effector molecules, yet under 1% of naive-cell molecules, were held by clones above 20 RNA copies. Researchers reportedly could pick up spiked Jurkat TCR RNA from one cell mixed into approximately 910,000 naive cells.

The bulk TCR libraries were made with methods described before and with listed TCR primers. MiXCR was run by TCRdb on the PCR reads, yielding one entry per CDR3 protein. This table has approximately 550,000 distinct CDR3 sequences, about 22% appearing once. As concerns this clonotype: No antigen is known for it.

Germline CDR1 reads MNHNY; CDR2 reads SVGAGI (reference sequence). This CDR3 has 17 amino acids. V lost 4 bases to trimming and J lost 3 bases; unmatched junction nucleotides: 8. The sequenced sample was naive CD8+ T cells from blood, with Jurkat cell RNA spiked in. Subset described: FACS-sorted CD8+CD4-CCR7+CD45RA+ naive T cells. The chain joins TRBV6-6 to TRBJ2-2; 10 bases map to TRBD2. This clonotype originated in a human donor in good health. Some libraries in this study had Jurkat cell RNA spiked in. As DNA, the CDR3 is TGTGCCAGCAGTTCCAGCGCTAGCGGGGGAGACACCGGGGAGCTGTTTTTT. Protein sequence: CASSSSASGGDTGELFF.